Described below is a single TCR beta chain sequence and its context. This sample was included in a study of blood T cell repertoires in COVID-19. The overall study: Specimens from acute and convalescent COVID-19 originated in the United States, Italy and Spain.

As processed by the authors: Reference gene primer amplification in the assay estimated nucleated cell counts. TCRdb keeps only in-frame clones here, not all; method: immunoSEQ multiplex PCR. The V and J calls and the clone size are those of that table, but D and trimming were determined from the DNA. The data show hundreds of thousands of clones, 80% to 90% seen once. V was trimmed by 2 bases and J by 2 bases, leaving 12 bases between them. The CDR3 totals 15 residues. Germline V gene lookup returns CDR1 SEHNR and CDR2 FQNEAQ (reference sequence). V usage is TRBV7-9 and J usage is TRBJ2-5; TRBD2 is a possible D gene (7 bases). Sequencing used peripheral blood. The TCR originated in a woman aged 40-49 years who had recovered from COVID-19. DNA for the CDR3: TGTGCCAGCAGCTTATTGGCGGGGGCTCAAGAGACCCAGTACTTC. Translated: CASSLLAGAQETQYF.